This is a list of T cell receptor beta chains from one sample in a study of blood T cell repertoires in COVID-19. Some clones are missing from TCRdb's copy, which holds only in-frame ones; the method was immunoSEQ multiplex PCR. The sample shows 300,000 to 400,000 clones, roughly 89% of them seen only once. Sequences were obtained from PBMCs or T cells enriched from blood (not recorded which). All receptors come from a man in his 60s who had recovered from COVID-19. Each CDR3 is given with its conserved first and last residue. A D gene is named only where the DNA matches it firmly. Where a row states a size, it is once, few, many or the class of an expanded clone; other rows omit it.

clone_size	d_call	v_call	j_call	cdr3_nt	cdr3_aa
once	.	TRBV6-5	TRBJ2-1	TGTGCCAGCAGTTTAGGTGGGGGGAGCTCCTACAATGAGCAGTTCTTC	CASSLGGGSSYNEQFF
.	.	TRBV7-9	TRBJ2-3	TGTGCCAGCAGCCGGGACTCCACAGATACGCAGTATTTT	CASSRDSTDTQYF
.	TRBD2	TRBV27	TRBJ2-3	TGTGCCAGCGCTCTAGCGGGACAAGCAGATACGCAGTATTTT	CASALAGQADTQYF
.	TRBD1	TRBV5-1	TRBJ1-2	TGCGCCAGCAGCTTGGTGGGACAGGGGGAATTGGGCTATGGCTACACCTTC	CASSLVGQGELGYGYTF
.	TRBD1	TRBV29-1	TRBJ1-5	TGCAGCGTTAGCGGACAGGGGGCGGGTCAGCCCCAGCATTTT	CSVSGQGAGQPQHF
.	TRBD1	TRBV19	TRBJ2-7	TGTGCCAGTAGTATAAGCGACAGGGCGTTAGAGCAGTACTTC	CASSISDRALEQYF
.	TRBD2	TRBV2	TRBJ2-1	TGTGCCAGCAGGGAGGGTTGGGGACTAGTAATAAATGAGCAGTTCTTC	CASREGWGLVINEQFF
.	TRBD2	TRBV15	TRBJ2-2	TGTGCCACCAGCAGAGATATGACTAGCGGGAACACCGGGGAGCTGTTTTTT	CATSRDMTSGNTGELFF
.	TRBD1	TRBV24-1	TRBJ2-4	TGTGCCACCATGGGACAGGGTGAAAACATTCAGTACTTC	CATMGQGENIQYF
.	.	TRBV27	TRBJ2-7	TGTGCCAGCAGTCCTTTAGCGGTCTCCTACGAGCAGTACTTC	CASSPLAVSYEQYF
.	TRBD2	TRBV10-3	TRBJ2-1	TGTGCCACCCTTGGGGGAAGCGGGACCCCTTACAATGAGCAGTTCTTC	CATLGGSGTPYNEQFF
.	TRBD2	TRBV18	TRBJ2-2	TGTGCCAGCTCACCCCGACTAGCCGGCACCGGGGAGCTGTTTTTT	CASSPRLAGTGELFF
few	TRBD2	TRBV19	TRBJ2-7	TGTGCCAGTAGTAAGGGGGATCTAGCGGGAGACTCCTACGAGCAGTACTTC	CASSKGDLAGDSYEQYF
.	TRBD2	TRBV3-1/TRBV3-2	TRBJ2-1	TGTGCCAGCAGCCCAGGGACTAGCGGGAGATTCTATGAGCAGTTCTTC	CASSPGTSGRFYEQFF
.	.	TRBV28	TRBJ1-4	TGTGCCAGCAGCCTCAGGGCCGAAAAACTGTTTTTT	CASSLRAEKLFF
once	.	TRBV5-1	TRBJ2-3	TGCGCCAGCAGCTCCGACGGGATGACTAGCACAGATACGCAGTATTTT	CASSSDGMTSTDTQYF
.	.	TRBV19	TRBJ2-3	TGTGCCAGTAGTACCCGGACTATCACAGATACGCAGTATTTT	CASSTRTITDTQYF
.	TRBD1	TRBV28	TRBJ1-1	TGTGCCAGCAGGGGACAGAAAAACACTGAAGCTTTCTTT	CASRGQKNTEAFF
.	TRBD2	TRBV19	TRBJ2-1	TGTGCCAGTAGTAAAGGGACTAGCGGGAGAAGGGCCTACAATGAGCAGTTCTTC	CASSKGTSGRRAYNEQFF
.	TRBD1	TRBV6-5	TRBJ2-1	TGTGCCAGCAGCTCCGACAGGGGGCGCTACAATGAGCAGTTCTTC	CASSSDRGRYNEQFF
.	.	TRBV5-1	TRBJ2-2	TGCGCCAGCAGCCGCCAGGGCGACGGCGGGGAGCTGTTTTTT	CASSRQGDGGELFF
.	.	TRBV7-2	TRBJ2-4	TGTGCCAGCAGCTTAGCGGCCCGGGTCAGCCAAAACATTCAGTACTTC	CASSLAARVSQNIQYF
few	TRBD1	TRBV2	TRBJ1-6	TGTGCCAGCAGCTCACAGGGGCGGCCACCCCTCCACTTT	CASSSQGRPPLHF
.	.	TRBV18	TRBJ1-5	TGTGCCAGCTCACGAGATAGCAATCAGCCCCAGCATTTT	CASSRDSNQPQHF
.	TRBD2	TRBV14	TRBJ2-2	TGTGCCAGCAGCCAAGATGGACTAGCGGGAGCCGGGGAGCTGTTTTTT	CASSQDGLAGAGELFF
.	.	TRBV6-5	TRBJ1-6	TGTGCCAGCAGTCGGACATATAATTCACCCCTCCACTTT	CASSRTYNSPLHF
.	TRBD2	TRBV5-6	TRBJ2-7	TGTGCCAGCAGCTTATATAGCGGGAGCTACGAGCAGTACTTC	CASSLYSGSYEQYF
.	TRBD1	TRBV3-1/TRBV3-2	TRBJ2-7	TGTGCCAGCAGCCTACTACAGGGGGCAGGGTCCTACGAGCAGTACTTC	CASSLLQGAGSYEQYF
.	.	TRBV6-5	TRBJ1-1	TGTGCCAGCAGTTACTTCGACCGGGGGGGAGAAGCTTTCTTT	CASSYFDRGGEAFF
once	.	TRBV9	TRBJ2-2	TGTGCCAGCAATCGTAAGGCCAGACCAGGGGCGGACGGGGAGCTGTTTTTT	CASNRKARPGADGELFF
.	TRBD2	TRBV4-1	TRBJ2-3	TGCGCCAGCAGACCACCGGGACTAGTCCCAGATACGCAGTATTTT	CASRPPGLVPDTQYF
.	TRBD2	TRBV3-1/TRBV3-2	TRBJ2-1	TGTGCCAGCAGCCCCCTTGAGGGAGGGCCCAATTACAATGAGCAGTTCTTC	CASSPLEGGPNYNEQFF
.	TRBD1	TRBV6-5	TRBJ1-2	TGTGCCAGCAGGACAGGGACAGCCGGTTATGGCTACACCTTC	CASRTGTAGYGYTF
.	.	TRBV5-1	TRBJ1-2	TGCGCCAGCAGCTTGGAGGCAGGGGCCCCCGGGTATGGCTACACCTTC	CASSLEAGAPGYGYTF
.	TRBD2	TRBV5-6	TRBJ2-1	TGTGCCAGCAGCGCCCAGGCGGGGGTCTCACGGGATGAGCAGTTCTTC	CASSAQAGVSRDEQFF
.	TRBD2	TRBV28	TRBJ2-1	TGTGCCAGCAGCCCCCTGGGAGCGGGAGCCTACAATGAGCAGTTCTTC	CASSPLGAGAYNEQFF
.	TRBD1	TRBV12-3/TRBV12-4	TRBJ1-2	TGTGCCAGCAGGACCGGACAGGCCTATGGCTACACCTTC	CASRTGQAYGYTF
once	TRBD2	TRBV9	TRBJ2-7	TGTGCCAGCAGCGTATTTAGCGGGAGTACCTACGAGCAGTACTTC	CASSVFSGSTYEQYF
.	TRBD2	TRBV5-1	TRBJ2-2	TGCGCCAGCAGCTTAATAGCGGGAGTGACCGGGGAGCTGTTTTTT	CASSLIAGVTGELFF
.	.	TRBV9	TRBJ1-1	TGTGCCAGCAGCGTATTTCCGGTGAACACTGAAGCTTTCTTT	CASSVFPVNTEAFF
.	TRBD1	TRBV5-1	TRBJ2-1	TGCGCCAGCAGCCTAGGGGACAGGGGGCGAGAAAATGAGCAGTTCTTC	CASSLGDRGRENEQFF